This T cell receptor beta chain stems from a study of beta chain features in type 1 diabetes. General study results and limits: Type 1 diabetes patients had moderately but significantly shorter TCRB CDR3s in all four CD4+ subsets. Any HLA-type effect on TCRB rearrangement remained unresolved here. A pattern of fewer insertions and more deletions at VDJ junctions was seen in type 1 diabetes patients. Any PCR bias toward short templates would affect both groups alike.

Using CD45RO/CCR7/CD25/CD127/CD95/CD27, CD4+ naive, central memory, regulatory and stem cell-like memory cells were sorted. TCRB transcripts that were expressed got sequenced, as all of the isolated RNA had been reverse transcribed. Assay: immunoSEQ multiplex PCR; the TCRdb copy retains only in-frame clones and omits some. The table shows approximately 27,000 clones, with about 52% occurring only once. The CDR3 loop spans 14 amino acids. V was trimmed by 3 bases and J by 2 bases, leaving 9 bases between them. Germline V gene sequence: CDR1 SGHDT, CDR2 YYEEEE. Remarks on this clone: Its antigen is still unknown.

The sequence was obtained from a man younger than 40 with type 1 diabetes. The rearrangement joins TRBV5-6 to TRBJ1-5; D not resolved. Input material: stem cell memory CD4+ T cells from blood. The CDR3: CASSWRDGNQPQHF. The DNA for the CDR3 is TGTGCCAGCAGCTGGAGGGATGGCAATCAGCCCCAGCATTTT.